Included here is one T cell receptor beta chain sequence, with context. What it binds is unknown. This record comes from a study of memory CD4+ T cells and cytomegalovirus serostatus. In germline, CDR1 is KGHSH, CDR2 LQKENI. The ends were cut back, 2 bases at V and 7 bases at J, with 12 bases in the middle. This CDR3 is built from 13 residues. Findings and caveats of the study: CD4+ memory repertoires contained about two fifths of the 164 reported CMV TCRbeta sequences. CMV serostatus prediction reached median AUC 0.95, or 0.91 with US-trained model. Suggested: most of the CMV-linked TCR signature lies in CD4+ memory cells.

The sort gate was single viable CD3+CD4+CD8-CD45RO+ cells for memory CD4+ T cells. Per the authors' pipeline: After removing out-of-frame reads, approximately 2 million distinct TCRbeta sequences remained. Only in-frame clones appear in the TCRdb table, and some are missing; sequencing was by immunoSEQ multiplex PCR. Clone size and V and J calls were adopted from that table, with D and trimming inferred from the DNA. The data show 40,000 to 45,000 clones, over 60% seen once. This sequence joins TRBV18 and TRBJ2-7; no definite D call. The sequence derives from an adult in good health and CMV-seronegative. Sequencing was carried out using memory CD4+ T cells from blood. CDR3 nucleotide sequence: TGTGCCAGCTCACCATCCGCCGCCTGGGAGCAGTACTTC. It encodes CASSPSAAWEQYF.